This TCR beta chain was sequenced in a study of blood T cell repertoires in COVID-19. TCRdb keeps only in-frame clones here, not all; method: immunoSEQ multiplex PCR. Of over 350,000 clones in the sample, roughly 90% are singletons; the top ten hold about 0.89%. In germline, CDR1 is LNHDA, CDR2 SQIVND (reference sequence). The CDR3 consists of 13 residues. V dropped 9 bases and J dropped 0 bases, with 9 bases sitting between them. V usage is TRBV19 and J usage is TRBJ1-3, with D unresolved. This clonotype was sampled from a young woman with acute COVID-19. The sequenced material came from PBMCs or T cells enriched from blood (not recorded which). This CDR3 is CASRHLSGNTIYF. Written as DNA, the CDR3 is TGTGCCAGCCGACATCTCTCTGGAAACACCATATATTTT.